These 20 T cell receptor beta chains came from one sample sequenced in a study of blood T cell repertoires in COVID-19. Sequenced by immunoSEQ multiplex PCR; TCRdb stores in-frame clones only, minus some. The sample has roughly 250,000 clones, 80% to 90% seen once. The specimen was peripheral blood. The receptors stem from a man aged 30 to 45 with acute or convalescent COVID-19.

The genes are TRBV5-4 and TRBJ2-7, with 9 bases fitting TRBD1. Germline CDR1 SGHNT, CDR2 YYREEE (reference sequence). The CDR3 extends over 16 amino acids. V shed 4 bases, J shed 4 bases, and the junction held 12 bases outside the gene matches. CDR3 sequence: CASSPTPGTGRYEQYF. Here the CDR3 DNA reads TGTGCCAGCAGCCCCACCCCCGGGACAGGGAGGTACGAGCAGTACTTC.

The chain has TRBV28 and TRBJ2-3, with 8 bases matching TRBD2. From germline, CDR1 is MDHEN and CDR2 SYDVKM. The CDR3 is 15 residues long. V gave up 3 bases and J gave up 1 base; unmatched junction bases: 3. The CDR3 sequence is CASSFAGGGTDTQYF. As DNA, the CDR3 is TGTGCCAGCAGTTTCGCGGGGGGCGGCACAGATACGCAGTATTTT.

The rearrangement links TRBV6-1 to TRBJ2-7; TRBD2 aligns across 10 bases. CDR1 MNHNS and CDR2 SASEGT come from the germline V gene. The CDR3 length is 19 residues. The junction had 15 bases not matched to a gene; V was cut back by 2 bases and J by 2 bases. CDR3 residues: CASSEWLVVLAGATYEQYF. The CDR3 DNA follows: TGTGCCAGCAGTGAATGGTTGGTCGTGCTAGCGGGAGCAACCTACGAGCAGTACTTC.

This chain joins TRBV7-2 and TRBJ2-7, with D possibly matching TRBD1 (6 bases). This CDR3 has 15 residues. The germline V and J ends were trimmed by 4 bases and 5 bases, with 18 bases remaining between them. CDR1 and CDR2 (germline): SGHTA, FQGNSA. The CDR3 bases are TGTGCCAGCAGCTCCCGTCTGGCAGGGGATGACGAGCAGTACTTC. It encodes CASSSRLAGDDEQYF.

The chain uses TRBV18 and TRBJ1-3; 7 bases align to TRBD1. There are 16 residues in the CDR3. V shed 3 bases, J shed 6 bases, and the junction held 11 bases outside the gene matches. Germline loops: CDR1 KGHSH, CDR2 LQKENI. The DNA for the CDR3 is TGTGCCAGCTCACCTTTCCGACAGGGTGGGGAAAACACCATATATTTT. Protein product: CASSPFRQGGENTIYF.

The table lists this clone with a count of one. The chain couples TRBV9 to TRBJ1-6; D unclear. Trimming stripped 0 bases from V and 9 bases from J, with 7 bases between. The CDR3 contains 13 residues. CDR1 is SGDLS and CDR2 is YYNGEE in the germline V gene. The CDR3: CASSVGNSSPLHF. CDR3 bases: TGTGCCAGCAGCGTAGGCAATAGTTCACCCCTCCACTTT.

The rearrangement links TRBV2 to TRBJ1-1, with D maybe TRBD1 (5 bases). Germline V gene data show CDR1 as SNHLY and CDR2 as FYNNEI. There are 15 residues in the CDR3. The V end lost 4 bases, the J end lost 2 bases, and 14 bases lay between the germline ends. The CDR3 loop reads CASSVDSGSNTEAFF. In DNA form, the CDR3 reads TGTGCCAGCAGTGTGGATTCAGGGTCAAACACTGAAGCTTTCTTT.

The rearrangement uses TRBV24-1 and TRBJ1-1, with D tentatively TRBD1 (6 bases). This CDR3 comprises 13 residues. V lost 4 bases and J lost 11, with 16 bases in between. CDR1 and CDR2 from the germline V gene are KGHDR and SFDVKD. The CDR3 DNA reads TGTGCCACCAGTGACTCCCCCATGGGGGCGGCTTTCTTT. This sequence encodes CATSDSPMGAAFF.

The chain joins TRBV18 to TRBJ1-3, with no clear D. There are 13 residues in the CDR3. V was shortened by 1 base and J by 9 bases, with 10 bases between the two germline ends. The V gene's germline CDR1 is KGHSH and CDR2 LQKENI. The CDR3 DNA reads TGTGCCAGCTCACCACGGCAGTCCATCACCATATATTTT. Protein product: CASSPRQSITIYF.

The chain uses TRBV6-5 and TRBJ1-1, with 8 positions matching TRBD1. The V and J ends lost 2 bases and 6 bases, in that order; junction bases with no gene match: 8. The CDR3 spans 15 residues. Germline V gene data show CDR1 as MNHEY and CDR2 as SVGAGI. The CDR3 sequence: CASSYPQGARSEAFF. As DNA, the CDR3 is TGTGCCAGCAGTTACCCGCAGGGGGCCCGATCTGAAGCTTTCTTT.

The genes are TRBV2 and TRBJ1-5; 8 nucleotides match TRBD1. The CDR3 runs 18 residues. V shed 2 bases, J shed 0 bases, and the junction held 9 bases outside the gene matches. Germline V gene sequence: CDR1 SNHLY, CDR2 FYNNEI. The CDR3 bases are TGTGCCAGCAGTGAATTCATGCAGGGGGCTTATAGCAATCAGCCCCAGCATTTT. Protein product: CASSEFMQGAYSNQPQHF.

The rearrangement joins TRBV5-1 to TRBJ1-1; 10 bases match TRBD1. The CDR3 spans 14 residues. The V and J ends lost 5 bases and 5 bases, in that order; junction bases with no gene match: 6. CDR1 and CDR2 (germline): SGHRS, YFSETQ. The CDR3 bases are TGCGCCAGCAGTAGCGGGACAGGGGATACTGAAGCTTTCTTT. Amino acids: CASSSGTGDTEAFF. Full variable domain (rest looked up from reference TRBV5-1 and TRBJ1-1): KAGVTQTPRYLIKTRGQQVTLSCSPISGHRSVSWYQQTPGQGLQFLFEYFSETQRNKGNFPGRFSGRQFSNSRSEMNVSTLELGDSALYLCASSSGTGDTEAFFGQGTRLTVV.

The chain links TRBV5-1 to TRBJ2-7, with 8 bases identical to TRBD2. This CDR3 has 14 amino acids. CDR1 is SGHRS and CDR2 is YFSETQ in the germline V gene. The V segment lost 4 bases and the J segment 0 bases; nucleotides outside the gene matches: 3. The CDR3 sequence is CASSVLADSYEQYF. CDR3 nucleotides: TGCGCCAGCAGCGTACTAGCGGACTCCTACGAGCAGTACTTC. Based on the CDR3 plus reference TRBV5-1 and TRBJ2-7, the full variable domain is KAGVTQTPRYLIKTRGQQVTLSCSPISGHRSVSWYQQTPGQGLQFLFEYFSETQRNKGNFPGRFSGRQFSNSRSEMNVSTLELGDSALYLCASSVLADSYEQYFGPGTRLTVT.

V gene TRBV19 combines with J gene TRBJ1-5, with 10 bases matching TRBD1. Germline V CDR1 and CDR2: LNHDA, SQIVND (reference sequence). This CDR3 spans 16 amino acids. The V segment lost 4 bases and the J segment 2 bases; nucleotides outside the gene matches: 5. CDR3 DNA sequence: TGTGCCAGTAGTACAGACAGGGGGCTACGCAATCAGCCCCAGCATTTT. Its translation is CASSTDRGLRNQPQHF.

This sequence joins TRBV5-1 and TRBJ1-4; D gene unclear. The V and J ends lost 0 bases and 7 bases respectively, with 7 bases between them. Germline-derived CDR1 and CDR2 are SGHRS and YFSETQ. This CDR3 has 13 residues. DNA for the CDR3: TGCGCCAGCAGCTTGGAAGGGAGTGAAAAACTGTTTTTT. Translating it yields CASSLEGSEKLFF.

The rearrangement joins TRBV30 to TRBJ2-1, with 9 bases identical to TRBD1. V trimming: 4 bases; J trimming: 7 bases; junction bases outside the gene matches: 8. The length of the CDR3 is 14 residues. Germline lookup yields CDR1 GTSNPN and CDR2 SVGIG (reference sequence). The chain's CDR3 is CAWNLGQGINEQFF. The CDR3 bases are TGTGCCTGGAACCTTGGACAGGGGATTAATGAGCAGTTCTTC.

The V and J genes are TRBV5-1 and TRBJ1-1; perhaps TRBD1 as D (5 bases). V gave up 0 bases and J gave up 5 bases, with 5 bases separating them. The CDR3 is 12 amino acids. From germline, CDR1 is SGHRS and CDR2 YFSETQ. The DNA for the CDR3 is TGCGCCAGCAGCTTGGAGGGGACTGAAGCTTTCTTT. This encodes CASSLEGTEAFF.

The chain has TRBV7-2 and TRBJ2-3; TRBD2 aligns across 11 bases. Germline V lookup: CDR1 SGHTA, CDR2 FQGNSA. The CDR3 is 19 amino acids. With 4 bases clipped from V and 4 bases from J, the junction kept 16 bases outside the gene matches. The DNA of the CDR3 is TGTGCCAGCAGCTCCGGGCGTCTAGCGGGGGGTTCTTCAGCAGATACGCAGTATTTT. Translation gives CASSSGRLAGGSSADTQYF.

The CDR3 protein is CASSPPFPRGNTGELFF. The DNA for the CDR3 is TGTGCCAGCTCACCACCGTTTCCTCGCGGGAACACCGGGGAGCTGTTTTTT. This chain connects TRBV18 to TRBJ2-2; D gene uncertain. The CDR3 length is 17 residues. Germline V gives CDR1 KGHSH, CDR2 LQKENI. V lost 0 bases to trimming and J lost 1 base, with 12 bases between them.

This chain uses TRBV7-2 with TRBJ1-2; no definite D call. The CDR3 is 14 residues long. Between the trimmed V and J ends, which lost 5 bases and 0 bases, there was a span of 10 bases. The germline V gene encodes CDR1 SGHTA and CDR2 FQGNSA. CDR3 loop: CASSPPGANYGYTF. Written as DNA, the CDR3 is TGTGCCAGCAGCCCGCCCGGGGCTAACTATGGCTACACCTTC.